The 28 T cell receptor beta chains reported below all come from one sample, sequenced in a study of shared clonotypes between healthy human individuals. The assay was immunoSEQ multiplex PCR, and TCRdb's table has in-frame clones only and misses some. Seen here are roughly 640,000 clones, approximately 97% observed once, and the top ten hold about 0.06%. Specimen: naive CD4+ T cells sorted from blood. The subset denotes: CD45RA+ positively selected. Receptors were obtained from a woman in her thirties in good health.

In the case of this clone: Other DNA sequences within the sample encode an identical CDR3. The J gene is TRBJ2-7, the V gene TRBV5-6; 11 bases line up with TRBD1. Germline V gives CDR1 SGHDT, CDR2 YYEEEE. The ends lost 4 bases at V and 3 bases at J; junction bases unmatched: 3. This CDR3 is 14 amino acids long. The CDR3 DNA is TGTGCCAGCAGCCCCGGGACAGGGGGCTACGAGCAGTACTTC. The encoded protein is CASSPGTGGYEQYF.

The V and J genes are TRBV18 and TRBJ1-4; TRBD1 agrees at 8 bases. The CDR3 loop spans 15 amino acids. Trimming cost V 3 bases and J 6 bases; bases outside gene matches: 6. The germline CDR1 and CDR2 sequences are KGHSH and LQKENI. The CDR3 nucleotides read TGTGCCAGCTCACCCGTGGACAGGGTGCATGAAAAACTGTTTTTT. Translating it yields CASSPVDRVHEKLFF.

The chain employs TRBV27 and TRBJ2-3; 8 nucleotides agree with TRBD2. V dropped 7 bases and J dropped 5; count of bases not matched to a gene: 8. Germline V gene data show CDR1 as MNHEY and CDR2 as SMNVEV (reference sequence). This CDR3 comprises 14 residues. The CDR3 region has the DNA TGTGCCAGCAAGGGGAGCGGGAGAAAAGATACGCAGTATTTT. Translating it yields CASKGSGRKDTQYF.

The rearrangement joins TRBV11-2 to TRBJ2-7; TRBD1 matches at 8 bases. The CDR3 contains 16 residues. The junction had 10 bases not matched to a gene; V was cut back by 4 bases and J by 2 bases. Germline lookup yields CDR1 SGHAT and CDR2 FQNNGV. CDR3 in DNA: TGTGCCAGCAGCTACGGACAGGGAAGAAGCCCCTACGAGCAGTACTTC. It specifies CASSYGQGRSPYEQYF.

As concerns this clone: The same CDR3 can be traced to other DNA sequences in this sample. The genes are TRBV5-4 and TRBJ2-3, with 9 nucleotides matching TRBD1. Germline loops: CDR1 SGHNT, CDR2 YYREEE (reference sequence). The CDR3 loop spans 14 amino acids. V shed 0 bases and J 6 bases; nucleotides not matched to a gene: 2. CDR3 in amino acids: CASSLAQGADTQYF. CDR3 nucleotides: TGTGCCAGCAGCTTGGCACAGGGGGCGGATACGCAGTATTTT.

This clone was found a few times. The CDR3 sequence: CASSNGLAASSYNEQFF. Here the CDR3 DNA reads TGTGCCAGCAGCAACGGACTAGCGGCGAGCTCCTACAATGAGCAGTTCTTC. The J gene is TRBJ2-1, the V gene TRBV13, with 10 positions matching TRBD2. This CDR3 contains 17 residues. Germline values: CDR1 PRHDT, CDR2 FYEKMQ (reference sequence). V dropped 5 bases and J dropped 0; count of bases not matched to a gene: 7.

The chain is built from TRBV7-9 and TRBJ1-1, with D uncertain. The V and J ends lost 2 bases and 7 bases respectively, with 8 bases between them. The CDR3 loop spans 12 amino acids. Germline V lookup: CDR1 SEHNR, CDR2 FQNEAQ (reference sequence). CDR3 region: CASSLLPSEAFF. DNA of the CDR3: TGTGCCAGCAGCTTACTACCCAGTGAAGCTTTCTTT.

The rearrangement joins TRBV7-9 to TRBJ1-2, with D unresolved. There are 14 residues in the CDR3. V was clipped by 1 base and J by 8 bases, with 14 bases between them. The germline V gene has CDR1 SEHNR and CDR2 FQNEAQ (reference sequence). The CDR3 is CASSLEDHITGYTF. In nucleotides, the CDR3 is TGTGCCAGCAGCTTAGAGGACCATATCACGGGCTACACCTTC.

In this sample, this clone turned up once. The chain joins TRBV2 to TRBJ1-2; D call uncertain. Trimming shortened V by 7 bases and J by 7 bases, and 13 bases separated the two germline ends. The CDR3 is made up of 12 amino acids. Germline CDR1 reads SNHLY; CDR2 reads FYNNEI. CDR3 nucleotide sequence: TGTGCCAGCAAGGACGCCGGGGTTGGCTACACCTTC. Translation gives CASKDAGVGYTF.

The genes are TRBV5-1 and TRBJ1-2; D not resolved. Per germline, CDR1 SGHRS and CDR2 YFSETQ. The V gene lost 5 bases and the J gene lost 2 bases, with 4 bases spanning the gap. This CDR3 has 11 residues. The CDR3 loop reads CASRQNYGYTF. The CDR3 bases are TGCGCCAGCAGACAGAACTATGGCTACACCTTC.

This clone was recorded once. The chain couples TRBV11-1 to TRBJ2-5, with TRBD2 identical over 7 bases. The CDR3 consists of 19 residues. Trimming at V came to 5 bases and at J to 1 base, leaving 19 bases not matched to a gene. From germline, CDR1 is SGHAT and CDR2 FQDESV (reference sequence). CDR3 nucleotides: TGTGCCAGCAGCCAAGAATTTTTCCGTGGGACTACCATCCAAGAGACCCAGTACTTC. Residues: CASSQEFFRGTTIQETQYF.

The genes are TRBV5-1 and TRBJ2-5; 8 bases agree with TRBD2. The junction had 5 bases not matched to a gene; V was cut back by 0 bases and J by 1 base. The CDR3 totals 16 residues. The germline CDR1 and CDR2 sequences are SGHRS and YFSETQ. For the CDR3, the DNA is TGCGCCAGCAGCTTGGTCCCGGGACTAGGCCAAGAGACCCAGTACTTC. Translated, it gives CASSLVPGLGQETQYF.

This chain joins TRBV30 and TRBJ2-5, with 8 bases that match TRBD1. The CDR3 is made up of 13 amino acids. Looked up from germline, CDR1 is GTSNPN and CDR2 is SVGIG (reference sequence). Trimming took 2 bases from V and 7 from J; bases not matched to a gene: 6. DNA for the CDR3: TGTGCCTGGAGTCCGGGACAGGCTCCGACCCAGTACTTC. Its protein is CAWSPGQAPTQYF. Supplemented by reference TRBV30 and TRBJ2-5, the full variable domain reads SQTIHQWPATLVQPVGSPLSLECTVEGTSNPNLYWYRQAAGRGLQLLFYSVGIGQISSEVPQNLSASRPQDRQFILSSKKLLLSDSGFYLCAWSPGQAPTQYFGPGTRLLVL.

The chain employs TRBV28 and TRBJ2-3; no firm D call. There are 13 residues in the CDR3. The germline V gene encodes CDR1 MDHEN and CDR2 SYDVKM. Trimming removed 1 base at V and 6 bases at J, with 8 bases between. CDR3 DNA sequence: TGTGCCAGCAGTTTATATCAGTTGGATACGCAGTATTTT. Amino acid sequence: CASSLYQLDTQYF.

The genes are TRBV5-5 and TRBJ1-4, with 8 nucleotides matching TRBD1. The CDR3 has 16 residues. V gave up 5 bases and J gave up 3 bases; unmatched junction bases: 9. Germline CDR1 reads SGHKS; CDR2 reads YYEKEE (reference sequence). CDR3 coding DNA: TGTGCCAGCAGACCGGGACAGGAAACTCCTAATGAAAAACTGTTTTTT. The encoded protein is CASRPGQETPNEKLFF.

The chain joins TRBV18 to TRBJ1-1; weak D call: TRBD1 (5 bases). The CDR3 runs to 15 residues. Germline loops: CDR1 KGHSH, CDR2 LQKENI. The V end lost 5 bases, the J end lost 1 base, and 14 bases lay between the germline ends. The CDR3 nucleotides are TGTGCCAGCTCATGGGAACAGGAAGAGAACACTGAAGCTTTCTTT. Encoded protein: CASSWEQEENTEAFF. Complete variable domain (other parts from reference TRBV18 and TRBJ1-1): NAGVMQNPRHLVRRRGQEARLRCSPMKGHSHVYWYRQLPEEGLKFMVYLQKENIIDESGMPKERFSAEFPKEGPSILRIQQVVRGDSAAYFCASSWEQEENTEAFFGQGTRLTVV.

V and J are TRBV4-1 and TRBJ2-5; 9 positions agree with TRBD2. Germline trimming cut 1 base from V and 4 bases from J; bases unmatched to any gene: 7. From germline, CDR1 is MGHRA and CDR2 YSYEKL. The length of the CDR3 is 16 residues. The CDR3 spells CASSQGGGRAPETQYF. In DNA form, the CDR3 reads TGCGCCAGCAGCCAAGGAGGCGGGAGGGCCCCAGAGACCCAGTACTTC.

The J gene is TRBJ2-3, the V gene TRBV11-3, with TRBD2 matching over 11 bases. The CDR3 sequence is 17 residues long. CDR1 SGHNT and CDR2 YENEEA come from the germline V gene. The ends lost 4 bases at V and 6 bases at J; junction bases unmatched: 12. CDR3 DNA sequence: TGTGCCAGCAGCTCTGCTAGCGGGAGGCCCCTCAGCGATACGCAGTATTTT. It is translated as CASSSASGRPLSDTQYF.

The J gene is TRBJ2-7, the V gene TRBV29-1, with D possibly being TRBD1 (8 bases). This CDR3 is built from 12 residues. The germline V and J ends were trimmed by 2 bases and 5 bases, with 10 bases remaining between them. Germline values: CDR1 SQVTM, CDR2 ANQGSEA. CDR3 region: CSVETGGDEQYF. DNA of the CDR3: TGCAGCGTTGAAACAGGGGGGGACGAGCAGTACTTC.

The chain recombines TRBV4-2 with TRBJ2-7, with a tentative D call TRBD1 (5 bases). V was pared by 2 bases and J by 2 bases, with 19 bases between. The CDR3 extends over 17 amino acids. Germline values: CDR1 LGHNA, CDR2 YNFKEQ. In DNA, the CDR3 is TGTGCCAGCAGCCAACGTAAACAACTCAGGGATACCTACGAGCAGTACTTC. Translating it yields CASSQRKQLRDTYEQYF.

V is TRBV19 and J is TRBJ2-4; D might be TRBD2 (6 bases). Trimming stripped 6 bases from V and 8 bases from J, with 17 bases between. This CDR3 is 14 amino acids long. From germline, CDR1 is LNHDA and CDR2 SQIVND (reference sequence). The CDR3 reads CASRGGAGRDIQYF. DNA for the CDR3: TGTGCCAGTAGGGGAGGTGCAGGGCGCGACATTCAGTACTTC.

Of note for this clone: One end of the junction is discordant with germline, which a read error may explain. J is TRBJ1-1 and V is TRBV27; D is ambiguous. This CDR3 has 14 amino acids. Germline CDR1 reads MNHEY; CDR2 reads SMNVEV (reference sequence). CDR3 nucleotides: TGTGCCAGCAGTTTAGAAGGGCCGAACGCTGAAGCTTTCTTT. Its translation is CASSLEGPNAEAFF.

This chain joins TRBV28 and TRBJ1-1; 8 bases are a match to TRBD1. The CDR3 sequence is 15 residues long. The germline V gene encodes CDR1 MDHEN and CDR2 SYDVKM. Trimming took 6 bases from V and 0 from J; bases not matched to a gene: 6. CDR3 sequence reads: CASRLQGVLNTEAFF. DNA for the CDR3: TGTGCCAGCAGGCTACAGGGGGTCCTGAACACTGAAGCTTTCTTT. The whole variable domain, filled in from reference TRBV28 and TRBJ1-1, reads DVKVTQSSRYLVKRTGEKVFLECVQDMDHENMFWYRQDPGLGLRLIYFSYDVKMKEKGDIPEGYSVSREKKERFSLILESASTNQTSMYLCASRLQGVLNTEAFFGQGTRLTVV.

The rearrangement uses TRBV19 and TRBJ2-2; TRBD2 is a possible D gene (5 bases). Deletions cut 1 base from V and 4 bases from J, with 10 bases between. The CDR3 covers 15 residues. CDR1 is LNHDA and CDR2 is SQIVND in the germline V gene (reference sequence). The CDR3 reads CASSIAAGGTGELFF. In nucleotides, the CDR3 is TGTGCCAGTAGTATAGCGGCAGGAGGCACCGGGGAGCTGTTTTTT.

This clone was seen once. The genes are TRBV19 and TRBJ2-7; 12 bases match TRBD2. This CDR3 region has 15 residues. CDR1 LNHDA and CDR2 SQIVND come from the germline V gene (reference sequence). Trimming took 8 bases from V and 4 from J; bases not matched to a gene: 9. The CDR3 region is CASRVMTSGSYEQYF. In DNA form, the CDR3 reads TGTGCCAGTCGGGTGATGACTAGCGGGAGTTACGAGCAGTACTTC.

V and J are TRBV27 and TRBJ2-3; D gene uncertain. Germline CDR1 is MNHEY and CDR2 is SMNVEV (reference sequence). The CDR3 length is 15 residues. V gave up 3 bases and J gave up 3 bases, with 13 bases separating them. The CDR3 loop is CASSFSSVITDTQYF. The CDR3 bases are TGTGCCAGCAGTTTCTCGTCAGTGATAACAGATACGCAGTATTTT.

The chain recombines TRBV18 with TRBJ2-2; D remains unclear. Deletions cut 3 bases from V and 0 bases from J, with 8 bases between. The CDR3 runs to 15 residues. The V gene's germline CDR1 is KGHSH and CDR2 LQKENI. Here the CDR3 DNA reads TGTGCCAGCTCACCGGGTTCATCGAACACCGGGGAGCTGTTTTTT. Amino acid sequence: CASSPGSSNTGELFF.

The V call is TRBV27, the J call TRBJ1-1; D unclear. V was shortened by 7 bases and J by 4 bases, with 22 bases between the two germline ends. From germline, CDR1 is MNHEY and CDR2 SMNVEV (reference sequence). The CDR3 runs 16 residues. CDR3 region: CASIRRVGALSTEAFF. In DNA form, the CDR3 reads TGTGCCAGCATCCGCCGAGTCGGAGCTCTCAGCACTGAAGCTTTCTTT.